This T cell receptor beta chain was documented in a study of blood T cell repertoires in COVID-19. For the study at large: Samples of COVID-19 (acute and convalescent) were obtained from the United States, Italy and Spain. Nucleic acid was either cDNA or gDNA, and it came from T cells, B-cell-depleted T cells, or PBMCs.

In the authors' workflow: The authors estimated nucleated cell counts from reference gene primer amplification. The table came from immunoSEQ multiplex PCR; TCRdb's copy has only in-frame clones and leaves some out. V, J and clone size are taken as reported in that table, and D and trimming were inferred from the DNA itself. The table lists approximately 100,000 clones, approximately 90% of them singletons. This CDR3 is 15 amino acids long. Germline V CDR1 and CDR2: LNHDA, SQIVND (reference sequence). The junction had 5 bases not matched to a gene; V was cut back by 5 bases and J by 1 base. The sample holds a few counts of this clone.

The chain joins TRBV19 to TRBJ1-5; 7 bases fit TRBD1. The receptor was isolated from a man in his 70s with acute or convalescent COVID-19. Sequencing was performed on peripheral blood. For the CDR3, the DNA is TGTGCCAGTAGTCCGCCCAGGGGGAGCAATCAGCCCCAGCATTTT. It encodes CASSPPRGSNQPQHF.